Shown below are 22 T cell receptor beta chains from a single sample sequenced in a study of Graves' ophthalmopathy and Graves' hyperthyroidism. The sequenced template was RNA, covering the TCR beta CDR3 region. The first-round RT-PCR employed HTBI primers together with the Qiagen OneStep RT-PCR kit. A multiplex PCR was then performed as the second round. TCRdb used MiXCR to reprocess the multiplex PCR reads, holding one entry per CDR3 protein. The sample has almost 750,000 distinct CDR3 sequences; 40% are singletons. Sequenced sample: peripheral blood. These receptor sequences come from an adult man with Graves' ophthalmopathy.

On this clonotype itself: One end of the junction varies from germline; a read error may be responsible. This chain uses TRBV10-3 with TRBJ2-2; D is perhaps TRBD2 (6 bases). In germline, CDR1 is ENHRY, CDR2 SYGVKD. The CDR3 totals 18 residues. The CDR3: CASSYRVSGLWNTGELFF. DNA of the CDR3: TGTGCCAGCAGTTACCGGGTCTCGGGACTGTGGAACACCGGGGAGCTGTTTTTT.

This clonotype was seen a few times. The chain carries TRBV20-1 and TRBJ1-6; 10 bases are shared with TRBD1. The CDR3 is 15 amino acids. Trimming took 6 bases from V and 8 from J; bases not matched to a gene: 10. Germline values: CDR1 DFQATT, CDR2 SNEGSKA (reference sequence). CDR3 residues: CSALGDRGRYSPLHF. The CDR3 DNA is TGCAGTGCCCTGGGGGACAGGGGACGGTATTCACCCCTCCACTTT.

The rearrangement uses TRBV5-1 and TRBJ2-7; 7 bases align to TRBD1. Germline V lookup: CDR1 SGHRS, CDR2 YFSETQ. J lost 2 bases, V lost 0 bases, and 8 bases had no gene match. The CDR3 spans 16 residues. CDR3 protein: CASSLDPGGDTYEQYF. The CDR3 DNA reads TGCGCCAGCAGCTTGGACCCAGGGGGAGATACCTACGAGCAGTACTTC. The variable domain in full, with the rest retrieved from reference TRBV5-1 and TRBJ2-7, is KAGVTQTPRYLIKTRGQQVTLSCSPISGHRSVSWYQQTPGQGLQFLFEYFSETQRNKGNFPGRFSGRQFSNSRSEMNVSTLELGDSALYLCASSLDPGGDTYEQYFGPGTRLTVT.

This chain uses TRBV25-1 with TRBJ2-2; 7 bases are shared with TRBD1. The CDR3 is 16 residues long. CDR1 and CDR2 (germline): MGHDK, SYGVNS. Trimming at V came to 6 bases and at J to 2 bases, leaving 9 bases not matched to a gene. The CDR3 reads CASSVARTGNTGELFF. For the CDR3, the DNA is TGTGCCAGCAGCGTAGCTAGGACAGGAAACACCGGGGAGCTGTTTTTT.

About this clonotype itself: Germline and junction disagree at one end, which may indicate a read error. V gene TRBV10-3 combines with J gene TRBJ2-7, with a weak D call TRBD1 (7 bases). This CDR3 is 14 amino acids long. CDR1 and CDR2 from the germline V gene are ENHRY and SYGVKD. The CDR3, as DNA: TGTGCCAGCAGTCTATACAGGGGAGGCTACGAGCAGTACTTC. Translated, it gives CASSLYRGGYEQYF.

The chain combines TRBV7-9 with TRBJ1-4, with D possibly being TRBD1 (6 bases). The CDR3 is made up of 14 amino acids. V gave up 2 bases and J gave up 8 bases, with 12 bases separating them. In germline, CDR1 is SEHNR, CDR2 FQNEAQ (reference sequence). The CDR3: CASSLIATGEKLFF. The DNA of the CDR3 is TGTGCCAGCAGCTTAATAGCCACAGGGGAAAAACTGTTTTTT.

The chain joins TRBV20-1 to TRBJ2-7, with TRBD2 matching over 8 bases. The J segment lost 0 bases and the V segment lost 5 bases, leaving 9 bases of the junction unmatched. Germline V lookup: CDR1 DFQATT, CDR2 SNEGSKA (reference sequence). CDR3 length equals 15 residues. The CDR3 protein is CSAQASGRFSYEQYF. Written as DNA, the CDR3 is TGCAGTGCTCAGGCTAGCGGGCGGTTCTCCTACGAGCAGTACTTC.

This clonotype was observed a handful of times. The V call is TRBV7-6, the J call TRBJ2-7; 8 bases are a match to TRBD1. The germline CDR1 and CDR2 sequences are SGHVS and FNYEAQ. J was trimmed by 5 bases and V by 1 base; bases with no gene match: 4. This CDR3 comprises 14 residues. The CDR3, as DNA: TGTGCCAGCAGCTTAGATGCAGGGGGCAACGAGCAGTACTTC. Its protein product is CASSLDAGGNEQYF.

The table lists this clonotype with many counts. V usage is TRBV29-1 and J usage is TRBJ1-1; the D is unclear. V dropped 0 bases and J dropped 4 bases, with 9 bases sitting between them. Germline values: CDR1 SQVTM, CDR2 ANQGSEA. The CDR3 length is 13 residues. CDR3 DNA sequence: TGCAGCGTTGAAGATAGGCGCAGCACTGAAGCTTTCTTT. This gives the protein CSVEDRRSTEAFF. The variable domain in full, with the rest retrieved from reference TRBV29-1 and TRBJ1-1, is SAVISQKPSRDICQRGTSLTIQCQVDSQVTMMFWYRQQPGQSLTLIATANQGSEATYESGFVIDKFPISRPNLTFSTLTVSNMSPEDSSIYLCSVEDRRSTEAFFGQGTRLTVV.

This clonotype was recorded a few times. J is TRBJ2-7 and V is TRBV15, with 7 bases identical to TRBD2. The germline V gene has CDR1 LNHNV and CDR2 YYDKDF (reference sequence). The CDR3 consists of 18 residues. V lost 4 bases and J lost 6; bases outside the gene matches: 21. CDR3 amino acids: CATSKALDGLGSKGEQYF. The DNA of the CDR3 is TGTGCCACCAGCAAAGCTCTGGACGGACTAGGGTCGAAAGGCGAGCAGTACTTC.

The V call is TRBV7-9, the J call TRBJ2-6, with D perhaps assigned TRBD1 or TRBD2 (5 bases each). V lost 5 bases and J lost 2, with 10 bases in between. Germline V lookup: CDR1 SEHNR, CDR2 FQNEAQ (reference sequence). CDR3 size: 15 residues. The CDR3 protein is CASSAGAAGANVLTF. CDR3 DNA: TGTGCCAGCAGCGCCGGGGCTGCTGGGGCCAACGTCCTGACTTTC. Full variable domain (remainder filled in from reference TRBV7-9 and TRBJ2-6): DTGVSQNPRHKITKRGQNVTFRCDPISEHNRLYWYRQTLGQGPEFLTYFQNEAQLEKSRLLSDRFSAERPKGSFSTLEIQRTEQGDSAMYLCASSAGAAGANVLTFGAGSRLTVL.

CDR3 sequence: CASSGVRGQGGYTF. In DNA form, the CDR3 reads TGCGCCAGCAGCGGCGTAAGGGGGCAGGGTGGCTACACCTTC. This chain joins TRBV4-1 and TRBJ1-2; 7 nucleotides line up with TRBD1. Germline CDR1 is MGHRA and CDR2 is YSYEKL. The V gene end was trimmed by 5 bases and the J gene end by 7 bases; junction bases not matched to a gene: 10. This CDR3 spans 14 amino acids.

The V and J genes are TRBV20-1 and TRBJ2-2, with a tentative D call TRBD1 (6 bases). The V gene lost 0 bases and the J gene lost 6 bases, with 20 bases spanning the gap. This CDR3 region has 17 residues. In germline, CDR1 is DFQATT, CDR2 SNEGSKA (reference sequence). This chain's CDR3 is CSARDTVQGSVPGELFF. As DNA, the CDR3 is TGCAGTGCTAGAGATACGGTTCAGGGGTCGGTCCCCGGGGAGCTGTTTTTT.

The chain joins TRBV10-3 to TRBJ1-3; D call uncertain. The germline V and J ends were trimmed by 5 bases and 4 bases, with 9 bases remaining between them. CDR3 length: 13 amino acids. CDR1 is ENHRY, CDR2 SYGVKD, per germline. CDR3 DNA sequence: TGTGCCATCAGTTACGGTGGCGGAAACACCATATATTTT. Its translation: CAISYGGGNTIYF.

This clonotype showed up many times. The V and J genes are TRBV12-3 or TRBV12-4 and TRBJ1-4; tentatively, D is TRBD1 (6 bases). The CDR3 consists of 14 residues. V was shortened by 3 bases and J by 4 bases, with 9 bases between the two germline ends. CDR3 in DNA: TGTGCCAGCAGTTTCGGACAGATTAATGAAAAACTGTTTTTT. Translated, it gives CASSFGQINEKLFF.

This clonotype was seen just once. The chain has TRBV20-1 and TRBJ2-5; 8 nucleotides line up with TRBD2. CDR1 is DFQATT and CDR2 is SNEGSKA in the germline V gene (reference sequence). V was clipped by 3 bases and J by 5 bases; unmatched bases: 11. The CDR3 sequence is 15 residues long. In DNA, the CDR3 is TGCAGTGCTAGGAGGTTCGGGGGGGCCGATGAGACCCAGTACTTC. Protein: CSARRFGGADETQYF.

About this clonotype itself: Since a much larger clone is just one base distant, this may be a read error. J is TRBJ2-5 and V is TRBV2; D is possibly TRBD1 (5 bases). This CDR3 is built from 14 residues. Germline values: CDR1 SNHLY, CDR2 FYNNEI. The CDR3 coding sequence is TGTGCCAGCAGCTTAGAGGTGGGGCAAGGGACCCAGTACTTC. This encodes CASSLEVGQGTQYF. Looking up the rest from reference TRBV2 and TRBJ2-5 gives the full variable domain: EPEVTQTPSHQVTQMGQEVILRCVPISNHLYFYWYRQILGQKVEFLVSFYNNEISEKSEIFDDQFSVERPDGSNFTLKIRSTKLEDSAMYFCASSLEVGQGTQYFGPGTRLLVL.

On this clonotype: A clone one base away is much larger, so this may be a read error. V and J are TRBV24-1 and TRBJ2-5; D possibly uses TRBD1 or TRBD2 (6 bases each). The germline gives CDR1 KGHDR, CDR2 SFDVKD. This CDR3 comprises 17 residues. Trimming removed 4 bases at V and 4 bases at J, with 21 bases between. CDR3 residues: CATSDAKAGTYPETQYF. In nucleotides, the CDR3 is TGTGCCACCAGTGACGCGAAGGCGGGGACATACCCAGAGACCCAGTACTTC.

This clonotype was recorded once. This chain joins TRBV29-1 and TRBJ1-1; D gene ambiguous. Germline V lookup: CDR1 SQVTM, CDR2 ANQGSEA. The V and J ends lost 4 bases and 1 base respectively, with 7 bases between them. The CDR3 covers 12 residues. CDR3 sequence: CSVGAENTEAFF. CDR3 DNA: TGCAGCGTTGGGGCAGAGAACACTGAAGCTTTCTTT.

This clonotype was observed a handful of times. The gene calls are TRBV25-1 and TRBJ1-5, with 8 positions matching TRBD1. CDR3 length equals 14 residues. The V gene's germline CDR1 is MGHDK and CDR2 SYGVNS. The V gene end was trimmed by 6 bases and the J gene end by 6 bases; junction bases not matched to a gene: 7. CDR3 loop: CASRGQGLTQPQHF. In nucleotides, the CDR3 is TGTGCCAGCAGAGGACAGGGTTTAACTCAGCCCCAGCATTTT.

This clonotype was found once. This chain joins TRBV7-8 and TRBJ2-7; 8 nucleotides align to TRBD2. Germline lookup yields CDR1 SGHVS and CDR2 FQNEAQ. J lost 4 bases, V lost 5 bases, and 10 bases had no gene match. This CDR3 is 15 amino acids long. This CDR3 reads CASSQDAGGTYEQYF. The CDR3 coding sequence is TGTGCCAGCAGCCAAGATGCGGGAGGCACTTACGAGCAGTACTTC.

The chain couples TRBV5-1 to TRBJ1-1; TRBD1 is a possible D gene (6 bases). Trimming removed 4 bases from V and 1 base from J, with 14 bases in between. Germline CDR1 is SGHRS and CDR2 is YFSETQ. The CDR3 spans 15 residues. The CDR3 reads CASSRTTGANTEAFF. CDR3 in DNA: TGCGCCAGCAGCCGGACGACAGGAGCGAACACTGAAGCTTTCTTT.